The TCR beta chain under discussion was sequenced for a study of blood T cell repertoires in COVID-19. Turning to the study itself: PBMCs, B-cell-depleted T cells, or T cells were the source of the cDNA or gDNA that made up the material.

Using immunoSEQ multiplex PCR, the repertoire was profiled, and TCRdb retains in-frame clones only, with some absent. The sample contains about 71,000 clones, roughly 87% of which appear only once. Germline values: CDR1 SGHTS, CDR2 YDEGEE. V shed 3 bases and J shed 9 bases, with 13 bases lying between them. The CDR3 runs to 13 residues. This clonotype originated in a woman over 75 with acute or convalescent COVID-19. V usage is TRBV5-8 and J usage is TRBJ2-4; no firm D call. Input material: peripheral blood. In DNA form, the CDR3 reads TGTGCCAGCAGCTCACGGGTTAGCTTCATTCAGTACTTC. The encoded protein is CASSSRVSFIQYF.